A single sample is the source of the 26 T cell receptor beta chains below, sequenced in a study of memory CD4+ T cells and cytomegalovirus serostatus. The sort gate was single viable CD3+CD4+CD8-CD45RO+ cells for memory CD4+ T cells. Produced via immunoSEQ multiplex PCR; TCRdb's table is partial and in-frame only. The table shows approximately 61,000 clones, with around three quarters occurring only once. Material: memory CD4+ T cells from blood. The receptors shown here come from an adult in good health and CMV-seronegative. Some clones in this sample may be carry-over from other donors' samples.

The rearrangement uses TRBV27 and TRBJ1-6; unclear D gene. The CDR3 extends over 15 amino acids. From germline, CDR1 is MNHEY and CDR2 SMNVEV (reference sequence). Trimming removed 6 bases from V and 4 bases from J, with 13 bases in between. This chain's CDR3 is CASSQRRGYNSPLHF. The CDR3 DNA reads TGTGCCAGCAGCCAACGCCGGGGATATAATTCACCCCTCCACTTT.

The V gene is TRBV19, the J gene TRBJ1-5, with D unclear. V was pared by 7 bases and J by 4 bases, with 17 bases between. The germline V gene encodes CDR1 LNHDA and CDR2 SQIVND (reference sequence). There are 15 residues in the CDR3. The CDR3 here is CASKAEAAGNQPQHF. CDR3 DNA: TGTGCCAGTAAGGCAGAGGCGGCGGGTAATCAGCCCCAGCATTTT.

The V call is TRBV29-1, the J call TRBJ2-1; 8 nucleotides match TRBD1. The CDR3 runs 15 residues. Germline CDR1 reads SQVTM; CDR2 reads ANQGSEA. The J segment lost 0 bases and the V segment lost 5 bases, leaving 6 bases of the junction unmatched. In DNA form, the CDR3 reads TGCAGCGTTACTGGACAGGGTAGCTCCTACAATGAGCAGTTCTTC. Amino acid sequence: CSVTGQGSSYNEQFF.

The chain is built from TRBV30 and TRBJ1-5; D is undetermined. The germline V gene encodes CDR1 GTSNPN and CDR2 SVGIG (reference sequence). This CDR3 spans 13 amino acids. V lost 2 bases to trimming and J lost 7 bases, with 12 bases between them. CDR3 protein: CAWSPLNDQPQHF. CDR3 coding DNA: TGTGCCTGGAGTCCCCTCAATGACCAGCCCCAGCATTTT.

This chain joins TRBV10-2 and TRBJ1-1; tentative D call: TRBD1 (6 bases). Germline V gives CDR1 WSHSY, CDR2 SAAADI. The CDR3 spans 13 residues. V gave up 5 bases and J gave up 3 bases, with 10 bases separating them. The CDR3 here is CASSRDTYTEAFF. The DNA for the CDR3 is TGCGCCAGCAGTAGGGACACCTACACTGAAGCTTTCTTT.

The genes are TRBV15 and TRBJ2-3, with D perhaps matching TRBD2 (5 bases). Germline values: CDR1 LNHNV, CDR2 YYDKDF (reference sequence). CDR3 length equals 14 residues. The V and J ends lost 11 bases and 6 bases respectively, with 21 bases between them. The CDR3 is CALSREGYGDTQYF. In DNA, the CDR3 is TGTGCCTTATCCCGGGAAGGCTATGGGGATACGCAGTATTTT.

This clone occurred a few times. The rearrangement links TRBV18 to TRBJ2-7; tentatively, D is TRBD1 (6 bases). The V and J ends lost 1 base and 5 bases respectively, with 12 bases between them. Germline assignment: CDR1 KGHSH and CDR2 LQKENI. CDR3 size: 14 residues. CDR3 nucleotides: TGTGCCAGCTCACCACAGGGGGAAGAGGACGAGCAGTACTTC. It encodes CASSPQGEEDEQYF.

V and J are TRBV5-6 and TRBJ2-7; TRBD1 matches 9 bases. The J segment lost 1 base and the V segment lost 1 base, leaving 6 bases of the junction unmatched. This CDR3 spans 16 amino acids. Per germline, CDR1 SGHDT and CDR2 YYEEEE. In DNA form, the CDR3 reads TGTGCCAGCAGCTTGCCACCGGGACAGGGATCCTACGAGCAGTACTTC. This sequence encodes CASSLPPGQGSYEQYF.

This clone was counted only a few times. The chain links TRBV18 to TRBJ1-2; D remains ambiguous. CDR3 size: 13 residues. Trimming pared 3 bases from V and 5 bases from J, leaving 10 bases between. The germline gives CDR1 KGHSH, CDR2 LQKENI. The CDR3 region has the DNA TGTGCCAGCTCACCGGAAAGGGAGTATGGCTACACCTTC. Translation gives CASSPEREYGYTF.

The chain recombines TRBV14 with TRBJ2-7; 10 nucleotides match TRBD2. The CDR3 is 17 amino acids. V lost 2 bases and J lost 3; bases outside the gene matches: 10. Germline assignment: CDR1 SGHDN and CDR2 FVKESK. CDR3 DNA sequence: TGTGCCAGCAGCCAAACTCGGACTAGCGGAAGGGTCTACGAGCAGTACTTC. This encodes CASSQTRTSGRVYEQYF.

This chain connects TRBV11-3 to TRBJ2-2; weak D call: TRBD2 (5 bases). V was pared by 4 bases and J by 7 bases, with 13 bases between. Germline CDR1 SGHNT, CDR2 YENEEA. The CDR3 loop spans 14 amino acids. The CDR3: CASSSGSRVGELFF. The CDR3 nucleotides read TGTGCCAGCAGCTCGGGGTCTAGGGTCGGGGAGCTGTTTTTT.

This clone was seen a few times. V and J are TRBV15 and TRBJ1-5, with unresolved D. Trimming removed 0 bases from V and 6 bases from J, with 12 bases in between. This CDR3 has 15 amino acids. Germline lookup yields CDR1 LNHNV and CDR2 YYDKDF (reference sequence). The CDR3 nucleotides read TGTGCCACCAGCAGAGATCCGGACTCCGGTCAGCCCCAGCATTTT. This codes for CATSRDPDSGQPQHF.

V and J are TRBV11-1 and TRBJ2-7; the D gene is possibly TRBD2 (6 bases). CDR3 length equals 13 residues. Trimming took off 1 base at V and 9 bases at J, with 13 bases between the two ends. Per the germline V gene, CDR1 is SGHAT and CDR2 is FQDESV (reference sequence). The CDR3 DNA follows: TGTGCCAGCAGCTTAGACCTCGGGGGTTCGCAGTACTTC. It codes for CASSLDLGGSQYF.

This clone has a single count. The chain recombines TRBV5-8 with TRBJ1-3, with no clear D. CDR1 and CDR2 (germline): SGHTS, YDEGEE. V gave up 3 bases and J gave up 7 bases, with 8 bases separating them. The CDR3 is made up of 12 amino acids. The CDR3 spells CASSYYENTIYF. The CDR3 DNA follows: TGTGCCAGCAGCTATTACGAGAACACCATATATTTT.

This clone has more than one count but fewer than ten. The V call is TRBV25-1, the J call TRBJ2-1; D ambiguous. The V end lost 3 bases, the J end lost 2 bases, and 14 bases lay between the germline ends. CDR1 is MGHDK and CDR2 is SYGVNS in the germline V gene. The CDR3 consists of 16 residues. CDR3 DNA sequence: TGTGCCAGCAGTGACCCGTCCGGCTATCCCTACAATGAGCAGTTCTTC. It translates to CASSDPSGYPYNEQFF.

Of note for this clone: One end of the junction does not line up with germline, which may come from a read error. The same CDR3 also results from other DNA sequences found in this sample. The rearrangement joins TRBV7-2 to TRBJ1-1; TRBD1 agrees at 7 bases. CDR1 is SGHTA and CDR2 is FQGNSA in the germline V gene. This CDR3 has 14 residues. The CDR3 here is CASRNLGQNTEAFF. The CDR3 DNA follows: TGTGCCAGCAGGAACCTGGGACAGAACACTGAGGCTTTCTTT.

The rearrangement links TRBV7-2 to TRBJ2-1; TRBD2 matches at 11 bases. The J segment lost 3 bases and the V segment lost 2 bases, leaving 9 bases of the junction unmatched. The CDR3 sequence is 18 residues long. CDR1 and CDR2 (germline): SGHTA, FQGNSA. CDR3 nucleotides: TGTGCCAGCAGCTTACTAGCGGGAGGCGGAGGTCACTACAATGAGCAGTTCTTC. Translating gives CASSLLAGGGGHYNEQFF. Combining the CDR3 with reference TRBV7-2 and TRBJ2-1 gives the whole variable domain GAGVSQSPSNKVTEKGKDVELRCDPISGHTALYWYRQSLGQGLEFLIYFQGNSAPDKSGLPSDRFSAERTGGSVSTLTIQRTQQEDSAVYLCASSLLAGGGGHYNEQFFGPGTRLTVL.

The chain links TRBV29-1 to TRBJ2-7; a weak D match, TRBD1 (6 bases). Germline-derived CDR1 and CDR2 are SQVTM and ANQGSEA. The CDR3 loop spans 13 amino acids. Trimming removed 6 bases at V and 3 bases at J, with 15 bases between. The CDR3 sequence: CSVTGNANYEQYF. In nucleotides, the CDR3 is TGCAGCGTGACAGGAAATGCAAACTACGAGCAGTACTTC.

V and J are TRBV19 and TRBJ2-7; 8 bases match TRBD2. Germline CDR1 reads LNHDA; CDR2 reads SQIVND (reference sequence). Losses at the gene ends were 3 bases for V and 3 bases for J; bases not matched to a gene: 7. This CDR3 is built from 15 residues. In DNA, the CDR3 is TGTGCCAGTAGTATCCAAGCGGGAGCGGACTACGAGCAGTACTTC. Residues: CASSIQAGADYEQYF.

The gene calls are TRBV6-5 and TRBJ1-2; D is ambiguous. The germline V and J ends were trimmed by 5 bases and 5 bases, with 15 bases remaining between them. From germline, CDR1 is MNHEY and CDR2 SVGAGI. The CDR3 extends over 14 amino acids. CDR3 in amino acids: CASSRDGSEYGYTF. CDR3 sequence (DNA): TGTGCCAGCAGTAGGGATGGCTCGGAGTATGGCTACACCTTC.

As regards this clone: This same CDR3 is encoded by further DNA sequences in the sample. This chain links TRBV9 with TRBJ1-3; D call uncertain. V was trimmed by 0 bases and J by 0 bases, leaving 4 bases between them. CDR3 length: 14 residues. The V gene's germline CDR1 is SGDLS and CDR2 YYNGEE. The CDR3 sequence: CASSVEGSGNTIYF. The CDR3 DNA reads as TGTGCCAGCAGCGTAGAAGGCTCTGGAAACACCATATATTTT.

The rearrangement joins TRBV28 to TRBJ1-2, with D possibly TRBD1 on 5 matching bases. This CDR3 is 16 amino acids long. CDR1 MDHEN and CDR2 SYDVKM come from the germline V gene. Trimming shortened V by 6 bases and J by 0 bases, and 17 bases separated the two germline ends. The CDR3 loop is CASSSGGFQANYGYTF. The CDR3 region has the DNA TGTGCCAGCAGCTCTGGGGGGTTTCAAGCTAACTATGGCTACACCTTC.

The chain has TRBV18 and TRBJ1-2; D gene ambiguous. V lost 3 bases, J lost 8 bases, and 13 bases lay in between. The CDR3 contains 13 residues. Germline CDR1 KGHSH, CDR2 LQKENI. CDR3 residues: CASSPDGVEGYTF. The CDR3 coding sequence is TGTGCCAGCTCACCCGACGGGGTCGAAGGCTACACCTTC.

This clone has more than one count but fewer than ten. The rearrangement uses TRBV28 and TRBJ2-7, with D possibly matching TRBD1 (5 bases). CDR3 size: 14 residues. V shed 3 bases and J shed 2 bases, with 11 bases lying between them. Germline V gene sequence: CDR1 MDHEN, CDR2 SYDVKM. The CDR3 loop is CASSLRQGPYEQYF. CDR3 coding DNA: TGTGCCAGCAGTTTGCGGCAGGGTCCCTACGAGCAGTACTTC.

The genes are TRBV7-9 and TRBJ2-5, with no clear D. Trimming took off 1 base at V and 5 bases at J, with 14 bases between the two ends. The germline V gene has CDR1 SEHNR and CDR2 FQNEAQ (reference sequence). The CDR3 covers 15 residues. CDR3 loop: CASSLGGGVLETQYF. CDR3 DNA sequence: TGTGCCAGCAGCTTAGGAGGCGGAGTCCTGGAGACCCAGTACTTC.

This chain uses TRBV4-2 with TRBJ2-7; TRBD2 might be the D (6 bases). Trimming removed 4 bases from V and 0 bases from J, with 13 bases in between. Germline V lookup: CDR1 LGHNA, CDR2 YNFKEQ. The CDR3 length is 15 residues. CDR3 sequence reads: CASSRSGTSSYEQYF. The CDR3 nucleotides are TGTGCCAGCAGCCGTAGCGGTACTAGCTCCTACGAGCAGTACTTC.